This TCR beta chain is drawn from a study of T cells in Graves' hyperthyroidism and ophthalmopathy. The ends were cut back, 2 bases at V and 6 bases at J, with 8 bases in the middle. CDR3 length: 12 amino acids. Germline values: CDR1 KGHSH, CDR2 LQKENI. This clonotype came up many times. It was RNA transcripts that yielded the amplified TCR beta CDR3 regions. HTBI primers were employed in a first-round RT-PCR of the TCR CDR3. MiXCR was run by TCRdb on the multiplex PCR reads, yielding one entry per CDR3 protein. The sample holds around 280,000 distinct CDR3 sequences, 13% seen once. This TCR was sampled from a woman aged 30 to 39 with Graves' hyperthyroidism that later progressed to Graves' ophthalmopathy. The chain carries TRBV18 and TRBJ2-7; unclear D gene. The sample comprised blood. In DNA, the CDR3 is TGTGCCAGCTCACCATCCCAGACCGAGCAGTACTTC. It codes for CASSPSQTEQYF.